One and the same sample provided the 25 T cell receptor beta chains below, sequenced in a study of blood T cell repertoires in COVID-19. Produced via immunoSEQ multiplex PCR; TCRdb's table is partial and in-frame only. Of roughly 250,000 clones in the sample, 88% were seen once. The sample consisted of peripheral blood. The receptors here all came from a woman younger than 45 with acute or convalescent COVID-19.

V usage is TRBV7-6 and J usage is TRBJ1-2; 9 bases map to TRBD1. The CDR3 covers 14 residues. V gave up 5 bases and J gave up 6 bases; unmatched junction bases: 7. Germline V gene lookup returns CDR1 SGHVS and CDR2 FNYEAQ. Here the CDR3 reads CASSQAGQGHGYTF. DNA for the CDR3: TGTGCCAGCAGCCAAGCGGGACAGGGTCATGGCTACACCTTC.

The chain employs TRBV5-6 and TRBJ2-7; 10 bases line up with TRBD2. This CDR3 contains 15 residues. The ends lost 4 bases at V and 2 bases at J; junction bases unmatched: 6. The V gene's germline CDR1 is SGHDT and CDR2 YYEEEE. The CDR3: CASSGGLAATYEQYF. In DNA, the CDR3 is TGTGCCAGCAGCGGTGGACTAGCGGCCACCTACGAGCAGTACTTC. Full variable domain (remainder filled in from reference TRBV5-6 and TRBJ2-7): DAGVTQSPTHLIKTRGQQVTLRCSPKSGHDTVSWYQQALGQGPQFIFQYYEEEERQRGNFPDRFSGHQFPNYSSELNVNALLLGDSALYLCASSGGLAATYEQYFGPGTRLTVT.

This chain uses TRBV19 with TRBJ1-6; 9 bases are shared with TRBD1. The CDR3 runs to 12 residues. From germline, CDR1 is LNHDA and CDR2 SQIVND (reference sequence). The ends lost 6 bases at V and 14 bases at J; junction bases unmatched: 5. CDR3 amino acids: CASSLGTGTLHF. The CDR3 DNA reads TGTGCCAGTAGCCTCGGGACAGGGACCCTCCACTTT.

The J gene is TRBJ1-5, the V gene TRBV6-2 or TRBV6-3; 10 nucleotides align to TRBD1. Germline CDR1 is MNHEY and CDR2 is SVGEGT. The CDR3 runs to 16 residues. V was clipped by 0 bases and J by 6 bases; unmatched bases: 5. CDR3 sequence (DNA): TGTGCCAGCAGTTACTCGAGGACAGGGGGGCTTCAGCCCCAGCATTTT. Translating gives CASSYSRTGGLQPQHF.

As DNA, the CDR3 is TGTGCCAGCAGTTCAATATCGCTTGGGGAGTCCTATGGCTACACCTTC. As protein: CASSSISLGESYGYTF. V is TRBV6-5 and J is TRBJ1-2; D is uncertain. Trimming left V 4 bases short and J 4 bases short, with 19 bases between. The CDR3 loop spans 16 amino acids. Germline V gene data show CDR1 as MNHEY and CDR2 as SVGAGI.

The genes are TRBV14 and TRBJ2-1; no clear D gene. Trimming took off 0 bases at V and 2 bases at J, with 8 bases between the two ends. Germline CDR1 and CDR2: SGHDN and FVKESK. This CDR3 contains 15 residues. CDR3 loop: CASSQESWPYNEQFF. CDR3 sequence (DNA): TGTGCCAGCAGCCAAGAGTCGTGGCCCTACAATGAGCAGTTCTTC.

In its sample, this clone was seen once. The genes are TRBV6-5 and TRBJ2-1; 9 bases line up with TRBD1. The CDR3 runs 15 residues. The J segment lost 3 bases and the V segment lost 6 bases, leaving 6 bases of the junction unmatched. From germline, CDR1 is MNHEY and CDR2 SVGAGI. The CDR3 here is CASSQQGAYYNEQFF. CDR3 sequence (DNA): TGTGCCAGCAGCCAACAGGGGGCTTACTACAATGAGCAGTTCTTC.

The chain employs TRBV5-4 and TRBJ2-2, with D unclear. V lost 0 bases and J lost 4, with 7 bases in between. Germline lookup yields CDR1 SGHNT and CDR2 YYREEE (reference sequence). This CDR3 has 14 residues. Here the CDR3 DNA reads TGTGCCAGCAGCTTGGAACAGATCACCGGGGAGCTGTTTTTT. Translation: CASSLEQITGELFF.

In its sample, this clone was seen once. The chain is built from TRBV19 and TRBJ1-1, with a possible D match to TRBD1 (5 bases). Trimming cost V 3 bases and J 2 bases, with 10 bases left between them. This CDR3 has 14 residues. Germline loops: CDR1 LNHDA, CDR2 SQIVND (reference sequence). In DNA form, the CDR3 reads TGTGCCAGTAGTATCGGGGGTACTAACACTGAAGCTTTCTTT. It specifies CASSIGGTNTEAFF.

This sequence joins TRBV27 and TRBJ1-1, with D uncertain. CDR1 and CDR2 from the germline V gene are MNHEY and SMNVEV (reference sequence). This CDR3 comprises 15 residues. V dropped 2 bases and J dropped 4 bases, with 14 bases sitting between them. CDR3 coding DNA: TGTGCCAGCAGTTTAAGTCCTTCAGCGAGCACTGAAGCTTTCTTT. Translation gives CASSLSPSASTEAFF.

The chain is built from TRBV7-8 and TRBJ1-1; D might be TRBD1 (6 bases). Germline V gives CDR1 SGHVS, CDR2 FQNEAQ. The V end was cut by 3 bases, the J end by 2 bases, with 10 bases between. CDR3 size: 14 residues. The CDR3 DNA reads as TGTGCCAGCAGCTTGTCAGGGGCCAACACTGAAGCTTTCTTT. This codes for CASSLSGANTEAFF.

V usage is TRBV27 and J usage is TRBJ1-6, with D maybe TRBD1 (6 bases). The ends were cut back, 0 bases at V and 3 bases at J, with 12 bases in the middle. Germline-derived CDR1 and CDR2 are MNHEY and SMNVEV (reference sequence). This CDR3 has 17 amino acids. CDR3 in DNA: TGTGCCAGCAGTTTATCGAGGGGGGGTGGCTATAATTCACCCCTCCACTTT. It encodes CASSLSRGGGYNSPLHF.

The rearrangement links TRBV12-5 to TRBJ1-1, with a weak D call TRBD1 (6 bases). Germline assignment: CDR1 LGHNT and CDR2 FRNRAP. V lost 1 base, J lost 4 bases, and 13 bases lay in between. The CDR3 runs 15 residues. The CDR3 region is CASGLAIGGPTEAFF. As DNA, the CDR3 is TGTGCTAGTGGTTTGGCGATTGGGGGCCCCACTGAAGCTTTCTTT. The variable domain in full, completed from reference TRBV12-5 and TRBJ1-1, reads DARVTQTPRHKVTEMGQEVTMRCQPILGHNTVFWYRQTMMQGLELLAYFRNRAPLDDSGMPKDRFSAEMPDATLATLKIQPSEPRDSAVYFCASGLAIGGPTEAFFGQGTRLTVV.

The chain carries TRBV11-2 and TRBJ1-1; D uncertain. This CDR3 region has 15 residues. CDR1 SGHAT and CDR2 FQNNGV come from the germline V gene. V was shortened by 0 bases and J by 0 bases, with 8 bases between the two germline ends. The CDR3: CASSLDRVMNTEAFF. CDR3 DNA sequence: TGTGCCAGCAGCTTAGATCGGGTCATGAACACTGAAGCTTTCTTT. Full variable domain (remainder filled in from reference TRBV11-2 and TRBJ1-1): EAGVAQSPRYKIIEKRQSVAFWCNPISGHATLYWYQQILGQGPKLLIQFQNNGVVDDSQLPKDRFSAERLKGVDSTLKIQPAKLEDSAVYLCASSLDRVMNTEAFFGQGTRLTVV.

The rearrangement uses TRBV6-6 and TRBJ2-3; 7 positions agree with TRBD1. The CDR3 is 14 residues long. V lost 2 bases to trimming and J lost 11 bases; unmatched junction nucleotides: 10. Germline values: CDR1 MNHNY, CDR2 SVGAGI (reference sequence). CDR3 DNA: TGTGCCAGCAGTTACCCTGGTGGGACAGATGAGCAGTATTTT. Translated: CASSYPGGTDEQYF.

The chain is built from TRBV11-2 and TRBJ2-3, with D perhaps matching TRBD1 (5 bases). Trimming cost V 6 bases and J 0 bases, with 13 bases left between them. Germline CDR1 and CDR2: SGHAT and FQNNGV. The CDR3 runs 15 residues. The CDR3 DNA follows: TGTGCCAGCAGGCAAAGGGGCGAAAGCACAGATACGCAGTATTTT. Translation: CASRQRGESTDTQYF. The full variable domain, completed using reference TRBV11-2 and TRBJ2-3, is EAGVAQSPRYKIIEKRQSVAFWCNPISGHATLYWYQQILGQGPKLLIQFQNNGVVDDSQLPKDRFSAERLKGVDSTLKIQPAKLEDSAVYLCASRQRGESTDTQYFGPGTRLTVL.

This CDR3 reads CSVSGAGGPADTQYF. Written as DNA, the CDR3 is TGCAGCGTTTCGGGGGCGGGAGGGCCGGCAGATACGCAGTATTTT. The rearrangement links TRBV29-1 to TRBJ2-3, with 9 bases that match TRBD2. The CDR3 spans 15 residues. V lost 5 bases, J lost 4 bases, and 10 bases stayed unmatched. Germline V gives CDR1 SQVTM, CDR2 ANQGSEA.

In this sample, this clone turned up once. CDR3 in DNA: TGCGCCAGCAGCCTGGGACTAGACACCGGGGAGCTGTTTTTT. Translation gives CASSLGLDTGELFF. This chain connects TRBV4-3 to TRBJ2-2, with TRBD2 matching over 8 bases. Germline V lookup: CDR1 LGHNA, CDR2 YSLEER. V was pared by 4 bases and J by 3 bases, with 1 base of the junction left unmatched. The CDR3 loop spans 14 amino acids.

V and J are TRBV3-1 (or the pseudogene TRBV3-2) and TRBJ1-2; D call uncertain. Trimming took off 4 bases at V and 3 bases at J, with 9 bases between the two ends. CDR1 is LGHDT and CDR2 is YNNKEL in the germline V gene (reference sequence). This CDR3 contains 13 residues. In nucleotides, the CDR3 is TGTGCCAGCAGCCTTTGTACTGACTATGGCTACACCTTC. This encodes CASSLCTDYGYTF.

This clone was counted a single time. The J gene is TRBJ2-1, the V gene TRBV5-4, with 10 bases matching TRBD1. The CDR3 runs to 15 residues. The junction had 10 bases not matched to a gene; V was cut back by 7 bases and J by 6 bases. Germline loops: CDR1 SGHNT, CDR2 YYREEE (reference sequence). The CDR3 region is CASGSGDRGRNEQFF. The CDR3 DNA reads as TGTGCCAGCGGAAGTGGGGACAGGGGACGCAATGAGCAGTTCTTC.

The V gene is TRBV4-3, the J gene TRBJ2-3, with TRBD2 matching 10 bases. V trimming: 0 bases; J trimming: 0 bases; junction bases outside the gene matches: 12. The CDR3 contains 20 residues. CDR1 is LGHNA and CDR2 is YSLEER in the germline V gene. The CDR3 region is CASSQDLGLADSASTDTQYF. CDR3 in DNA: TGCGCCAGCAGCCAAGATCTAGGACTAGCGGATAGCGCTAGCACAGATACGCAGTATTTT.

The CDR3 region is CASSSGGFEAFF. CDR3 coding DNA: TGCGCCAGCAGCTCAGGGGGGTTTGAAGCTTTCTTT. The V call is TRBV5-1, the J call TRBJ1-1; 7 bases fit TRBD1. CDR3 length equals 12 residues. V shed 3 bases and J 7 bases; nucleotides not matched to a gene: 3. Germline V gene sequence: CDR1 SGHRS, CDR2 YFSETQ.

The CDR3, as DNA: TGTGCCAGTAGTCGGCGGGGGGGCGAAAAACTGTTTTTT. Translating gives CASSRRGGEKLFF. This chain uses TRBV19 with TRBJ1-4; D possibly corresponds to TRBD1 (6 bases). Trimming removed 5 bases from V and 8 bases from J, with 12 bases in between. The CDR3 totals 13 residues. Per germline, CDR1 LNHDA and CDR2 SQIVND (reference sequence).

This chain uses TRBV19 with TRBJ2-1, with TRBD2 matching over 13 bases. Germline values: CDR1 LNHDA, CDR2 SQIVND (reference sequence). J lost 3 bases, V lost 5 bases, and 10 bases had no gene match. The length of the CDR3 is 18 residues. Here the CDR3 DNA reads TGTGCCAGTAGTCCCCGGACTAGCGGGAGATCTGGCTACAATGAGCAGTTCTTC. Its protein product is CASSPRTSGRSGYNEQFF.

This chain joins TRBV7-2 and TRBJ2-3; 15 bases fit TRBD2. J gave up 4 bases and V 4 bases, and 6 bases lay outside the gene matches. Germline V CDR1 and CDR2: SGHTA, FQGNSA. The CDR3 contains 17 residues. CDR3 amino acids: CASSSWTSGRASDTQYF. CDR3 bases: TGTGCCAGCAGCTCCTGGACTAGCGGGAGGGCATCAGATACGCAGTATTTT.